Below are 22 T cell receptor beta chains sequenced from a single sample in a study of control samples from healthy donors and cancer patients. Sequenced by immunoSEQ multiplex PCR; TCRdb stores in-frame clones only, minus some. The sample consists of roughly 170,000 clones, 75% to 95% of them appearing once. The sequenced sample consisted of blood. The receptors stem from a woman in her 40s in good health.

The rearrangement links TRBV7-8 to TRBJ1-2; D is unresolved. CDR3 length equals 14 residues. V was cut by 3 bases and J by 5 bases, with 13 bases left in between. Germline CDR1 reads SGHVS; CDR2 reads FQNEAQ. The CDR3 loop reads CASSFSSPGYGYTF. For the CDR3, the DNA is TGTGCCAGCAGCTTCAGCAGTCCGGGATATGGCTACACCTTC.

The chain has TRBV5-4 and TRBJ1-6; 7 bases match TRBD1. Trimming at V came to 5 bases and at J to 10 bases, leaving 9 bases not matched to a gene. The V gene's germline CDR1 is SGHNT and CDR2 YYREEE (reference sequence). This CDR3 contains 14 residues. The CDR3 sequence: CASRSDRVQSPLHF. CDR3 bases: TGTGCCAGCAGGTCTGACAGGGTTCAATCACCCCTCCACTTT.

The rearrangement links TRBV6-5 to TRBJ1-1, with a tentative D call TRBD1 (5 bases). The CDR3 contains 15 residues. V dropped 7 bases and J dropped 7 bases, with 22 bases sitting between them. Germline V gene data show CDR1 as MNHEY and CDR2 as SVGAGI. The CDR3: CASIQLGLGPNEAFF. The CDR3 DNA sequence: TGTGCCAGCATTCAATTGGGATTGGGACCAAATGAAGCTTTCTTT.

In DNA form, the CDR3 reads TGTGCCAGCCATGCAGCGAACACTGAAGCTTTCTTT. Amino acid sequence: CASHAANTEAFF. The V call is TRBV28, the J call TRBJ1-1; D is undetermined. This CDR3 is 12 amino acids long. Germline V gene lookup returns CDR1 MDHEN and CDR2 SYDVKM. Trimming left V 8 bases short and J 1 base short, with 8 bases between.

This clone was observed a single time. The chain employs TRBV6-6 and TRBJ1-2; TRBD1 aligns across 9 bases. The V gene end was trimmed by 4 bases and the J gene end by 8 bases; junction bases not matched to a gene: 5. Germline-derived CDR1 and CDR2 are MNHNY and SVGAGI (reference sequence). CDR3 length: 13 residues. CDR3 DNA: TGTGCCAGCAGTTTACAGGGGGCGGAGGGCTACACCTTC. This sequence encodes CASSLQGAEGYTF.

The genes are TRBV2 and TRBJ1-3; 8 nucleotides agree with TRBD1. V was pared by 5 bases and J by 4 bases, with 7 bases of the junction left unmatched. Per the germline V gene, CDR1 is SNHLY and CDR2 is FYNNEI. The CDR3 extends over 15 amino acids. The CDR3, as DNA: TGTGCCAGCAGTTCGTCAGGGGGCCTCGGAAACACCATATATTTT. This translates into CASSSSGGLGNTIYF.

This chain links TRBV6-1 with TRBJ2-1, with a weak D call TRBD1 (6 bases). In germline, CDR1 is MNHNS, CDR2 SASEGT. The CDR3 sequence is 14 residues long. Trimming left V 2 bases short and J 4 bases short, with 9 bases between. CDR3 loop: CASSELDSYNEQFF. In DNA form, the CDR3 reads TGTGCCAGCAGTGAATTGGACAGTTACAATGAGCAGTTCTTC.

The chain couples TRBV5-1 to TRBJ1-6, with 8 bases matching TRBD1. V gave up 0 bases and J gave up 8 bases; unmatched junction bases: 4. Germline values: CDR1 SGHRS, CDR2 YFSETQ. The CDR3 totals 15 residues. CDR3 DNA: TGCGCCAGCAGCTTGGGGACAGGGACGGATTCACCCCTCCACTTT. Translation gives CASSLGTGTDSPLHF. Full variable domain (rest looked up from reference TRBV5-1 and TRBJ1-6): KAGVTQTPRYLIKTRGQQVTLSCSPISGHRSVSWYQQTPGQGLQFLFEYFSETQRNKGNFPGRFSGRQFSNSRSEMNVSTLELGDSALYLCASSLGTGTDSPLHFGNGTRLTVT.

In the case of this clone: Distinct nucleotide sequences in the sample also encode this CDR3. The chain combines TRBV6-5 with TRBJ2-5; 10 nucleotides match TRBD2. With V trimmed by 4 bases and J by 5 bases, 4 bases remained unmatched. CDR1 MNHEY and CDR2 SVGAGI come from the germline V gene. CDR3 size: 14 residues. The chain's CDR3 is CASSLAGGGETQYF. The DNA for the CDR3 is TGTGCCAGCAGTTTAGCGGGGGGAGGGGAGACCCAGTACTTC.

The chain carries TRBV6-5 and TRBJ2-7; TRBD2 aligns across 8 bases. CDR3 size: 13 residues. V lost 10 bases and J lost 1; bases outside the gene matches: 6. Germline values: CDR1 MNHEY, CDR2 SVGAGI. CDR3 amino acids: CATRVAGSYEQYF. CDR3 sequence (DNA): TGTGCCACCAGGGTAGCGGGATCCTACGAGCAGTACTTC.

This clone was recorded once. The chain recombines TRBV3-1 (or the pseudogene TRBV3-2) with TRBJ1-2; D is unclear. V was cut by 1 base and J by 0 bases, with 9 bases left in between. The V gene's germline CDR1 is LGHDT and CDR2 YNNKEL (reference sequence). CDR3 length equals 15 residues. The CDR3 sequence is CASSQGRYANYGYTF. The CDR3 bases are TGTGCCAGCAGCCAAGGGCGTTATGCTAACTATGGCTACACCTTC.

The gene calls are TRBV5-5 and TRBJ2-7; D may match TRBD1 or TRBD2 (6 bases each). This CDR3 is 19 amino acids long. Looked up from germline, CDR1 is SGHKS and CDR2 is YYEKEE (reference sequence). With 5 bases removed from V and 4 bases from J, the gap between germline ends came to 31 bases. As DNA, the CDR3 is TGTGCCAGCAGTAATTGGGAGGTGGGGGCGTGGGTTGAGGGTTACGAGCAGTACTTC. Translated: CASSNWEVGAWVEGYEQYF.

The CDR3 loop is CASSPQSIMNTEAFF. As DNA, the CDR3 is TGCGCCAGCAGTCCGCAAAGTATCATGAACACTGAAGCTTTCTTT. V gene TRBV5-1 combines with J gene TRBJ1-1; no definite D call. Germline V gene lookup returns CDR1 SGHRS and CDR2 YFSETQ. The CDR3 totals 15 residues. V was trimmed by 5 bases and J by 0 bases, leaving 14 bases between them.

The chain couples TRBV2 to TRBJ2-2; unclear D gene. Germline loops: CDR1 SNHLY, CDR2 FYNNEI. Deletions cut 8 bases from V and 7 bases from J, with 8 bases between. The CDR3 length is 11 residues. The CDR3 bases are TGTGCCAGCGGATTTAACGGGGAGCTGTTTTTT. This translates into CASGFNGELFF.

V and J are TRBV12-5 and TRBJ2-3; TRBD2 might be the D (5 bases). CDR1 LGHNT and CDR2 FRNRAP come from the germline V gene. The CDR3 runs 14 residues. Deletions cut 6 bases from V and 2 bases from J, with 12 bases between. The CDR3: CASGLSGTTDTQYF. The CDR3, as DNA: TGTGCTAGTGGCCTGAGCGGCACCACAGATACGCAGTATTTT.

The chain combines TRBV5-1 with TRBJ2-5, with 7 nucleotides matching TRBD1. The CDR3 consists of 16 residues. V was clipped by 0 bases and J by 1 base; unmatched bases: 6. The germline V gene encodes CDR1 SGHRS and CDR2 YFSETQ. DNA of the CDR3: TGCGCCAGCAGCTTGGGTGGACAGGCGGCCCAAGAGACCCAGTACTTC. Encoded protein: CASSLGGQAAQETQYF.

This chain links TRBV9 with TRBJ1-2; D is uncertain. Looked up from germline, CDR1 is SGDLS and CDR2 is YYNGEE. CDR3 length: 13 amino acids. V shed 0 bases and J shed 8 bases, with 11 bases lying between them. The CDR3 is CASSVDTPGGYTF. The CDR3 DNA reads as TGTGCCAGCAGCGTAGATACCCCAGGCGGCTACACCTTC.

This clone was detected only a few times. The rearrangement joins TRBV18 to TRBJ2-7; D uncertain. The CDR3 sequence is 14 residues long. Germline V gene lookup returns CDR1 KGHSH and CDR2 LQKENI. Trimming cost V 2 bases and J 0 bases, with 8 bases left between them. CDR3 in DNA: TGTGCCAGCTCACCAGCTATCACCTCCTACGAGCAGTACTTC. Translation gives CASSPAITSYEQYF.

This sequence joins TRBV19 and TRBJ2-2; D may be TRBD1 (5 bases). CDR1 is LNHDA, CDR2 SQIVND, per germline (reference sequence). The CDR3 runs 16 residues. Between the trimmed V and J ends, which lost 3 bases and 4 bases, there was a span of 15 bases. The CDR3 DNA reads as TGTGCCAGTAGTATTTTAGGGGTCGAAGGCACCGGGGAGCTGTTTTTT. Amino acid sequence: CASSILGVEGTGELFF. Full variable domain (rest looked up from reference TRBV19 and TRBJ2-2): DGGITQSPKYLFRKEGQNVTLSCEQNLNHDAMYWYRQDPGQGLRLIYYSQIVNDFQKGDIAEGYSVSREKKESFPLTVTSAQKNPTAFYLCASSILGVEGTGELFFGEGSRLTVL.

CDR3 sequence: CASSPRFGGEISGNTIYF. Here the CDR3 DNA reads TGTGCCAGCAGTCCCCGTTTTGGGGGCGAAATCTCTGGAAACACCATATATTTT. The gene calls are TRBV28 and TRBJ1-3; D is perhaps TRBD1 (6 bases). Per the germline V gene, CDR1 is MDHEN and CDR2 is SYDVKM. The CDR3 covers 18 residues. V dropped 5 bases and J dropped 0 bases, with 20 bases sitting between them.

The rearrangement links TRBV29-1 to TRBJ2-2; tentatively, D is TRBD2 (6 bases). The germline V and J ends were trimmed by 5 bases and 4 bases, with 8 bases remaining between them. The CDR3 sequence is 12 residues long. Germline CDR1 is SQVTM and CDR2 is ANQGSEA. CDR3 nucleotides: TGCAGCGTTCCCGGGGGCACCGGGGAGCTGTTTTTT. Residues: CSVPGGTGELFF.

The chain employs TRBV3-1 (or the pseudogene TRBV3-2) and TRBJ1-5; 7 bases fit TRBD1. Germline trimming cut 2 bases from V and 3 bases from J; bases unmatched to any gene: 4. This CDR3 has 15 amino acids. Per the germline V gene, CDR1 is LGHDT and CDR2 is YNNKEL (reference sequence). The CDR3 spells CASSQWDSYNQPQHF. The CDR3 DNA is TGTGCCAGCAGCCAATGGGACAGTTACAATCAGCCCCAGCATTTT.